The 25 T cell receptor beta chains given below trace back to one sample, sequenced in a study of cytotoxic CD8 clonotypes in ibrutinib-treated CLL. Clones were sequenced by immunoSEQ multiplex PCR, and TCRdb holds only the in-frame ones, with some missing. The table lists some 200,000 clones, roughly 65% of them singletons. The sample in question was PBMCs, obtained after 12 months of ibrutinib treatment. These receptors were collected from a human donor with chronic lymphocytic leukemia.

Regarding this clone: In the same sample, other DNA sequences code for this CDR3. The CDR3 loop reads CASSPSRGDEQYF. The CDR3 DNA is TGTGCCAGCTCACCAAGTAGAGGGGACGAGCAGTACTTC. This chain connects TRBV18 to TRBJ2-7, with D possibly called TRBD1 or TRBD2 (5 bases each). The CDR3 is 13 residues long. Germline loops: CDR1 KGHSH, CDR2 LQKENI. V shed 2 bases and J shed 5 bases, with 10 bases lying between them.

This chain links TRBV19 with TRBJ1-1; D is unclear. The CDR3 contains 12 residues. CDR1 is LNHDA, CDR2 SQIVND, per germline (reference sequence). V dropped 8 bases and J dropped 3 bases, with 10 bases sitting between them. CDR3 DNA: TGTGCCAGTGGCAGGAGAGACACTGAAGCTTTCTTT. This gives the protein CASGRRDTEAFF.

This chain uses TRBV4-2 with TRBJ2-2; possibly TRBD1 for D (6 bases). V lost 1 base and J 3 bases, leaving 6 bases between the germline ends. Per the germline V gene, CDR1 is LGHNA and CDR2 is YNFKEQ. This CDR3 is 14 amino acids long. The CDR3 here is CASSQGQDTGELFF. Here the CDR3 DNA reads TGTGCCAGCAGCCAAGGACAGGACACCGGGGAGCTGTTTTTT.

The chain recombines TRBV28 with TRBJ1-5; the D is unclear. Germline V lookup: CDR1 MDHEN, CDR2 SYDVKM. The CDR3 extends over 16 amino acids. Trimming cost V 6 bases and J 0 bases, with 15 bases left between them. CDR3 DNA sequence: TGTGCCAGCAGCCCAGGTAGGGTCCGTAGCAATCAGCCCCAGCATTTT. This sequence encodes CASSPGRVRSNQPQHF.

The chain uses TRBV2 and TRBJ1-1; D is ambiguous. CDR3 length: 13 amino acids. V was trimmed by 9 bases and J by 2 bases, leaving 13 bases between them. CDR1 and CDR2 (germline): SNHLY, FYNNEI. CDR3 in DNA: TGTGCCAGTTGCCGGGAGCTAAACACTGAAGCTTTCTTT. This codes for CASCRELNTEAFF.

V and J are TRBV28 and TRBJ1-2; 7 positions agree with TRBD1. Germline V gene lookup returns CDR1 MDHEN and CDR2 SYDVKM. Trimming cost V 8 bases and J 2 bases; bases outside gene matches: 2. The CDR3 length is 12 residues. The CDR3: CASARGNYGYTF. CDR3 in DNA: TGTGCCAGCGCCAGGGGGAACTATGGCTACACCTTC.

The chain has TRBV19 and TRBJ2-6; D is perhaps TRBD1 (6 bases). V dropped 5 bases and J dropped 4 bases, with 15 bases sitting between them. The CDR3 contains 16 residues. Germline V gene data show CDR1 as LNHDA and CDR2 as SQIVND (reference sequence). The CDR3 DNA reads TGTGCCAGTAGTGCGAACAGGGAAGGCGGGGCCAACGTCCTGACTTTC. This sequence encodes CASSANREGGANVLTF. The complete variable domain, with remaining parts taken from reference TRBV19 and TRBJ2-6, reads DGGITQSPKYLFRKEGQNVTLSCEQNLNHDAMYWYRQDPGQGLRLIYYSQIVNDFQKGDIAEGYSVSREKKESFPLTVTSAQKNPTAFYLCASSANREGGANVLTFGAGSRLTVL.

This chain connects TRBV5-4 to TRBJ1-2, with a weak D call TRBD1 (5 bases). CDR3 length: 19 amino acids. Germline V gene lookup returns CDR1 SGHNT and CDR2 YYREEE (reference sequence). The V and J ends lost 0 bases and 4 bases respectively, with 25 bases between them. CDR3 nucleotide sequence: TGTGCCAGCAGCTTGGTTGGACCGAAGGGGAGAGAGGATGGCTATGGCTACACCTTC. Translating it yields CASSLVGPKGREDGYGYTF. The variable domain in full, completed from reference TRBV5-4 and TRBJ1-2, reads ETGVTQSPTHLIKTRGQQVTLRCSSQSGHNTVSWYQQALGQGPQFIFQYYREEENGRGNFPPRFSGLQFPNYSSELNVNALELDDSALYLCASSLVGPKGREDGYGYTFGSGTRLTVV.

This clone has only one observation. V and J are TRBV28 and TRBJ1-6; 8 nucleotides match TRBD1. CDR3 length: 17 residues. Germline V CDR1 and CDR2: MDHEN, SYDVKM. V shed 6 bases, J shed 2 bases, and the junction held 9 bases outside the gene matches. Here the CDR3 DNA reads TGTGCCAGCAGCGATGGACAGGGTAGTGCCTATAATTCACCCCTCCACTTT. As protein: CASSDGQGSAYNSPLHF.

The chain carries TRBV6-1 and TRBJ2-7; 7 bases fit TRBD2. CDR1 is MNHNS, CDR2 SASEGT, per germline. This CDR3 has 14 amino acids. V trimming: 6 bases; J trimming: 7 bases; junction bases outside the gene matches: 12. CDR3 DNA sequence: TGTGCCAGCAGGGACCGGGACTACGTGGGAGAGCAGTACTTC. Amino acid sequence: CASRDRDYVGEQYF.

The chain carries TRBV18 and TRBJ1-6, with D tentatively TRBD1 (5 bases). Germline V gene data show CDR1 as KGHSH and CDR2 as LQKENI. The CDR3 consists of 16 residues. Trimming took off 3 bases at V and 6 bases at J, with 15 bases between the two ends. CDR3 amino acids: CASSPPQDSVNSPLHF. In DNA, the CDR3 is TGTGCCAGCTCACCCCCCCAAGACAGCGTTAATTCACCCCTCCACTTT.

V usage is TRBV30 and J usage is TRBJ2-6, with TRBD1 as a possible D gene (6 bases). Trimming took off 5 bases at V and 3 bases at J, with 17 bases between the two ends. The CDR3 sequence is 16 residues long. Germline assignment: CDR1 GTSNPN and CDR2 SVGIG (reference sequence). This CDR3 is CAWGGRLGFGANVLTF. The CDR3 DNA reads TGTGCCTGGGGGGGCCGACTGGGTTTTGGGGCCAACGTCCTGACTTTC.

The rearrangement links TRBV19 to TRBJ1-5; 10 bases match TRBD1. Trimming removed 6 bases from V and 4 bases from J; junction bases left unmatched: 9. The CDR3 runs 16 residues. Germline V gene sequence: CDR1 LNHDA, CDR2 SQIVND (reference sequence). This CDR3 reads CASSGGQGILNQPQHF. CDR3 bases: TGTGCCAGTAGCGGGGGACAGGGGATCCTAAATCAGCCCCAGCATTTT.

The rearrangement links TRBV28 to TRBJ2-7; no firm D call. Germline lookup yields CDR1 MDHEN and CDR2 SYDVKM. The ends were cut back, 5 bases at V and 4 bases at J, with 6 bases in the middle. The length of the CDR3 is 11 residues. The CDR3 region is CASSARYEQYF. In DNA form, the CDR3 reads TGTGCCAGCAGTGCCAGATACGAGCAGTACTTC.

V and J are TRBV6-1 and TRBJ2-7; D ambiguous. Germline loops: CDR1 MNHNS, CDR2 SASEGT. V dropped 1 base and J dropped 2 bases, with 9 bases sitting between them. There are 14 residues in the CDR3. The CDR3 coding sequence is TGTGCCAGCAGTGAAGGACCGGCAGCCTACGAGCAGTACTTC. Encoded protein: CASSEGPAAYEQYF.

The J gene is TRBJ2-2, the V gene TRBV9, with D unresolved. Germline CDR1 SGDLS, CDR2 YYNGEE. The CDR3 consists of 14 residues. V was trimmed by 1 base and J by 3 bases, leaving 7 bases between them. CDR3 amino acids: CASSVRYDTGELFF. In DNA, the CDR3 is TGTGCCAGCAGCGTAAGGTATGACACCGGGGAGCTGTTTTTT. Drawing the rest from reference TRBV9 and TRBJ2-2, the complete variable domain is DSGVTQTPKHLITATGQRVTLRCSPRSGDLSVYWYQQSLDQGLQFLIQYYNGEERAKGNILERFSAQQFPDLHSELNLSSLELGDSALYFCASSVRYDTGELFFGEGSRLTVL.

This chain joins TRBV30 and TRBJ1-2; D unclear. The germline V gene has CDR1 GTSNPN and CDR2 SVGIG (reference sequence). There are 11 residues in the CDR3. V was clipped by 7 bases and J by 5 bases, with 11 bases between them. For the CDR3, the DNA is TGTGCCTTTGACACTCTGTATGGCTACACCTTC. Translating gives CAFDTLYGYTF. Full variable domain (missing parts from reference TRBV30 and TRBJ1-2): SQTIHQWPATLVQPVGSPLSLECTVEGTSNPNLYWYRQAAGRGLQLLFYSVGIGQISSEVPQNLSASRPQDRQFILSSKKLLLSDSGFYLCAFDTLYGYTFGSGTRLTVV.

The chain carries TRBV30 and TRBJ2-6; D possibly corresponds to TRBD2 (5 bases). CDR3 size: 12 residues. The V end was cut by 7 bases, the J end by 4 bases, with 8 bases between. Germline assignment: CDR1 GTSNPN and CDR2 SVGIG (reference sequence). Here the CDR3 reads CALRGGANVLTF. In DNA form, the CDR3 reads TGTGCCTTGAGAGGGGGGGCCAACGTCCTGACTTTC.

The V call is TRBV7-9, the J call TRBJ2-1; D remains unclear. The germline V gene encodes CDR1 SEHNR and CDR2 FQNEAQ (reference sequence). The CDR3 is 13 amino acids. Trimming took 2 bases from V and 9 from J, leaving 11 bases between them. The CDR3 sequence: CASSLPKVTEQFF. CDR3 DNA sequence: TGTGCCAGCAGCTTACCGAAGGTGACTGAGCAGTTCTTC. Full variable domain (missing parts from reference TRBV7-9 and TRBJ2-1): DTGVSQNPRHKITKRGQNVTFRCDPISEHNRLYWYRQTLGQGPEFLTYFQNEAQLEKSRLLSDRFSAERPKGSFSTLEIQRTEQGDSAMYLCASSLPKVTEQFFGPGTRLTVL.

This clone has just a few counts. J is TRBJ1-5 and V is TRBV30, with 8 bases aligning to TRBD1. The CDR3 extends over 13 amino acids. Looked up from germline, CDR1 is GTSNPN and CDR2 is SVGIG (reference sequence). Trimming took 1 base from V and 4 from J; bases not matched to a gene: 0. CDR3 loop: CAWSGQGNQPQHF. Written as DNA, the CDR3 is TGTGCCTGGAGTGGACAGGGGAATCAGCCCCAGCATTTT.

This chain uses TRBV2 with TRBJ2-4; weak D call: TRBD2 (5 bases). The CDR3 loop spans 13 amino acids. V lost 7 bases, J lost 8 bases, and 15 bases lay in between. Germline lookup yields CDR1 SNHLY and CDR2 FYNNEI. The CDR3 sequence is CASTSFEGYIQYF. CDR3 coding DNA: TGTGCCAGCACCTCCTTCGAGGGTTACATTCAGTACTTC.

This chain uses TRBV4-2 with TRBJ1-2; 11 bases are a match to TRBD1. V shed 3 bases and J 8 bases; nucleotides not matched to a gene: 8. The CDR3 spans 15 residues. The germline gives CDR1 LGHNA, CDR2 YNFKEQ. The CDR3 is CASSHEGQGGVGYTF. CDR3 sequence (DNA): TGTGCCAGCAGCCATGAGGGACAGGGGGGTGTGGGCTACACCTTC.

The CDR3 DNA reads as TGCAGCGTCGCCGACAGGACTGGAAACACCATATATTTT. It is translated as CSVADRTGNTIYF. V is TRBV29-1 and J is TRBJ1-3, with a possible D match to TRBD1 (6 bases). Germline CDR1 is SQVTM and CDR2 is ANQGSEA. V dropped 6 bases and J dropped 2 bases, with 11 bases sitting between them. There are 13 residues in the CDR3. Full variable domain (remainder filled in from reference TRBV29-1 and TRBJ1-3): SAVISQKPSRDICQRGTSLTIQCQVDSQVTMMFWYRQQPGQSLTLIATANQGSEATYESGFVIDKFPISRPNLTFSTLTVSNMSPEDSSIYLCSVADRTGNTIYFGEGSWLTVV.

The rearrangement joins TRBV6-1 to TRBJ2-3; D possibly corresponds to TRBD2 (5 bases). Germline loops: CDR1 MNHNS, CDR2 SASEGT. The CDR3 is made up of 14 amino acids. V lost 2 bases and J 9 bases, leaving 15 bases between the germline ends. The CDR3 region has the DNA TGTGCCAGCAGTGAAAGTCGATCTCCGGGGACGCAGTATTTT. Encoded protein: CASSESRSPGTQYF.

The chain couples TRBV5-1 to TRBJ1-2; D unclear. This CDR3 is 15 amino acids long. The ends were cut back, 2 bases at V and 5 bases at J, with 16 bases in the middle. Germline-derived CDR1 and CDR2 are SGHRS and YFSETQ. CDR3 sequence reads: CASSFGSVSDYGYTF. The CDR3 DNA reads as TGCGCCAGCAGCTTCGGTTCGGTCAGCGATTATGGCTACACCTTC.